Given below is one TCR beta chain in context. The sample is drawn from a study of blood T cell repertoires in COVID-19. Study-level background: Researchers got acute and convalescent COVID-19 samples from the United States, Italy and Spain. In each case, the material was cDNA or gDNA derived from T cells, B-cell-depleted T cells, or PBMCs.

Original processing notes: Nucleated cell number was recorded as an estimate derived from reference gene primer amplification. Generated by immunoSEQ multiplex PCR, the TCRdb table keeps only in-frame clones and is missing some. Clone size and the V and J calls come from that table; the DNA yielded D and trimming. The table lists more than 80,000 clones, about 77% of them singletons. V lost 1 base, J lost 2 bases, and 12 bases lay in between. This CDR3 is built from 15 residues. Germline CDR1 reads SGHRS; CDR2 reads YFSETQ. The chain links TRBV5-1 to TRBJ2-5; D gene uncertain. This clonotype originated in a human donor in a cohort sampled during active COVID-19. The sample comprised peripheral blood. CDR3 bases: TGCGCCAGCAGCTTGATCCCTGGCGGACAAGAGACCCAGTACTTC. It is translated as CASSLIPGGQETQYF.